What follows are 8 T cell receptor beta chains derived from one specimen sequenced in a study of blood T cells in healthy people across ages. A second about 7 to 12 cycle PCR used barcoded and J-beta primers. From the 5' RACE reads, TCRdb called clonotypes with MiXCR, one entry per CDR3 protein. The repertoire holds 1.5 million to 2 million distinct CDR3 sequences, with 28% as singletons. The sample consisted of blood. These receptors came from a woman in her twenties or thirties in good health.

This clonotype is a singleton in its sample. The chain combines TRBV11-2 with TRBJ2-7; TRBD2 matches 8 bases. CDR1 and CDR2 from the germline V gene are SGHAT and FQNNGV. The CDR3 runs to 13 residues. The ends lost 3 bases at V and 5 bases at J; junction bases unmatched: 3. This CDR3 reads CASSFSGVHEQYF. CDR3 nucleotide sequence: TGTGCCAGCAGCTTTAGCGGGGTCCACGAGCAGTACTTC.

This clonotype was seen only a few times. The chain has TRBV10-3 and TRBJ2-1; no reliable D call. CDR1 and CDR2 (germline): ENHRY, SYGVKD. V was shortened by 7 bases and J by 1 base, with 14 bases between the two germline ends. This CDR3 has 15 amino acids. The CDR3 DNA sequence: TGTGCCATCAACCCTGGTAGGGATTCCTACAATGAGCAGTTCTTC. This sequence encodes CAINPGRDSYNEQFF.

This sequence joins TRBV2 and TRBJ1-4; D remains ambiguous. Per the germline V gene, CDR1 is SNHLY and CDR2 is FYNNEI. Deletions cut 1 base from V and 0 bases from J, with 6 bases between. There are 15 residues in the CDR3. The CDR3 is CASSEERTTNEKLFF. Here the CDR3 DNA reads TGTGCCAGCAGTGAAGAGAGGACAACTAATGAAAAACTGTTTTTT.

V is TRBV28 and J is TRBJ1-1, with unresolved D. Trimming cost V 4 bases and J 3 bases, with 15 bases left between them. The CDR3 has 15 residues. Germline loops: CDR1 MDHEN, CDR2 SYDVKM. CDR3 nucleotide sequence: TGTGCCAGCAGTTCCCCGCTGGTGGGTCACACTGAAGCTTTCTTT. This encodes CASSSPLVGHTEAFF.

This clonotype was found many times. J is TRBJ1-1 and V is TRBV29-1, with a weak D call TRBD1 (6 bases). This CDR3 comprises 13 residues. Germline V gene data show CDR1 as SQVTM and CDR2 as ANQGSEA. Trimming shortened V by 7 bases and J by 0 bases, and 12 bases separated the two germline ends. The CDR3 region has the DNA TGCAGCGCCGGACAGCATATGAACACTGAAGCTTTCTTT. Translation: CSAGQHMNTEAFF. The full variable domain, in which reference TRBV29-1 and TRBJ1-1 provide the parts outside the CDR3, is SAVISQKPSRDICQRGTSLTIQCQVDSQVTMMFWYRQQPGQSLTLIATANQGSEATYESGFVIDKFPISRPNLTFSTLTVSNMSPEDSSIYLCSAGQHMNTEAFFGQGTRLTVV.

Worth noting for this clonotype: A much larger clone sits a single nucleotide away, making a read error possible. The genes are TRBV10-3 and TRBJ1-5, with 7 nucleotides matching TRBD1. The length of the CDR3 is 14 residues. Germline V gene data show CDR1 as ENHRY and CDR2 as SYGVKD. With 2 bases clipped from V and 7 bases from J, the junction kept 5 bases outside the gene matches. CDR3 protein: CAISEAAQGQPQHF. The CDR3 DNA reads TGTGCCATCAGTGAGGCAGCACAGGGGCAGCCCCAGCATTTT.

The V and J genes are TRBV27 and TRBJ2-1; D is perhaps TRBD2 (6 bases). This CDR3 spans 14 amino acids. The germline CDR1 and CDR2 sequences are MNHEY and SMNVEV (reference sequence). V was pared by 3 bases and J by 10 bases, with 16 bases between. DNA of the CDR3: TGTGCCAGCAGTTTTAAGCCGGGACTGAACGAGCAGTTCTTC. The encoded protein is CASSFKPGLNEQFF.

This clonotype has more than one count but fewer than ten. The chain couples TRBV6-5 to TRBJ1-1; 7 nucleotides line up with TRBD1. Germline-derived CDR1 and CDR2 are MNHEY and SVGAGI. After removal of 8 bases from V and 10 bases from J, the junction contained 10 bases not matched to a gene. The CDR3 extends over 12 amino acids. This CDR3 reads CASVREGGSAFF. DNA for the CDR3: TGTGCCAGCGTCAGGGAAGGGGGCTCAGCTTTCTTT.